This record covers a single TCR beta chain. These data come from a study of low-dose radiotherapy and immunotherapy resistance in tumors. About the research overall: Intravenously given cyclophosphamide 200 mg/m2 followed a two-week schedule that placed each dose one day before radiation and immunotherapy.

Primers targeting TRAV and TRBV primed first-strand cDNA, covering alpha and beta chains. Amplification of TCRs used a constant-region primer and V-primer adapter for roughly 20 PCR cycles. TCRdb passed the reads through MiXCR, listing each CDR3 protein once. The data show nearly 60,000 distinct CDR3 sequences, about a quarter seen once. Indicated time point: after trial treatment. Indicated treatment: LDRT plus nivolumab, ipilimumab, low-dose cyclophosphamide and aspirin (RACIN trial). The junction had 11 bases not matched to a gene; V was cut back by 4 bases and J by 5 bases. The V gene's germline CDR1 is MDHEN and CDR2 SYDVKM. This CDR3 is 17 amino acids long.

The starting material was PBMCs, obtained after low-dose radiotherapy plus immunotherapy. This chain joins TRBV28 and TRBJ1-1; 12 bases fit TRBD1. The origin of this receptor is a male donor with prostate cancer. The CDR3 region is CASSSGPGQGAWTEAFF. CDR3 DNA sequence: TGTGCCAGCAGTTCCGGGCCGGGACAGGGGGCTTGGACTGAAGCTTTCTTT. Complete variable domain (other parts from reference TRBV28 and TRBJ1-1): DVKVTQSSRYLVKRTGEKVFLECVQDMDHENMFWYRQDPGLGLRLIYFSYDVKMKEKGDIPEGYSVSREKKERFSLILESASTNQTSMYLCASSSGPGQGAWTEAFFGQGTRLTVV.